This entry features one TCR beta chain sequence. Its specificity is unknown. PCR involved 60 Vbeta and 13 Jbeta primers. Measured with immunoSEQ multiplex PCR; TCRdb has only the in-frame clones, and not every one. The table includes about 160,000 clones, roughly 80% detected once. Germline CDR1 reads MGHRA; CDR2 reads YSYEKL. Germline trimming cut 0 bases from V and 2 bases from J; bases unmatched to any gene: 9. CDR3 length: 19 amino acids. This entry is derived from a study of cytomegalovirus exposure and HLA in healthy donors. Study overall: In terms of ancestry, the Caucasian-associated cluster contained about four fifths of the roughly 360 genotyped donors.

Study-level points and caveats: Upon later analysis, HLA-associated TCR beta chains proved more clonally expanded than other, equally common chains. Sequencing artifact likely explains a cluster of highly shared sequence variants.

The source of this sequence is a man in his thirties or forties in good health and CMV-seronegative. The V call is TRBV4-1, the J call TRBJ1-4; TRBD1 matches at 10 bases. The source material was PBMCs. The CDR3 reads CASSQDQGGTGATNEKLFF. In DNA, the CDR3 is TGCGCCAGCAGCCAAGATCAAGGCGGGACAGGGGCGACTAATGAAAAACTGTTTTTT.